Listed here are 3 T cell receptor beta chains from one sample, sequenced in a study of T cells in tuberculosis. Sequencing was performed with immunoSEQ multiplex PCR; in TCRdb, only in-frame clones are kept and a portion is missing. This sample has 30,000 to 40,000 clones, with under 98% found just once. Material for sequencing was PBMCs. The receptor set was obtained from a donor aged 10-29 years with latent tuberculosis or without tuberculosis infection.

The V and J genes are TRBV5-1 and TRBJ2-7; possibly TRBD1 for D (5 bases). Germline values: CDR1 SGHRS, CDR2 YFSETQ. V lost 7 bases, J lost 4 bases, and 21 bases lay in between. The CDR3 spans 15 residues. For the CDR3, the DNA is TGCGCCAGCCAGGACAACTCGTCGCCACTTTACGAGCAGTACTTC. The encoded protein is CASQDNSSPLYEQYF.

The chain is built from TRBV5-4 and TRBJ2-1; 13 bases match TRBD2. From germline, CDR1 is SGHNT and CDR2 YYREEE (reference sequence). The ends lost 8 bases at V and 8 bases at J; junction bases unmatched: 13. The length of the CDR3 is 16 residues. CDR3 protein: CASTRGTSGVGHEQFF. CDR3 in DNA: TGTGCCAGTACTAGGGGGACTAGCGGGGTAGGGCATGAGCAGTTCTTC. Combining the CDR3 with reference TRBV5-4 and TRBJ2-1 gives the whole variable domain ETGVTQSPTHLIKTRGQQVTLRCSSQSGHNTVSWYQQALGQGPQFIFQYYREEENGRGNFPPRFSGLQFPNYSSELNVNALELDDSALYLCASTRGTSGVGHEQFFGPGTRLTVL.

V is TRBV19 and J is TRBJ1-5, with TRBD1 as a possible D gene (5 bases). V was trimmed by 4 bases and J by 2 bases, leaving 18 bases between them. The CDR3 runs to 17 residues. CDR1 LNHDA and CDR2 SQIVND come from the germline V gene (reference sequence). The CDR3: CASSTTGPWGGNQPQHF. CDR3 sequence (DNA): TGTGCCAGTAGTACCACAGGTCCCTGGGGGGGCAATCAGCCCCAGCATTTT.